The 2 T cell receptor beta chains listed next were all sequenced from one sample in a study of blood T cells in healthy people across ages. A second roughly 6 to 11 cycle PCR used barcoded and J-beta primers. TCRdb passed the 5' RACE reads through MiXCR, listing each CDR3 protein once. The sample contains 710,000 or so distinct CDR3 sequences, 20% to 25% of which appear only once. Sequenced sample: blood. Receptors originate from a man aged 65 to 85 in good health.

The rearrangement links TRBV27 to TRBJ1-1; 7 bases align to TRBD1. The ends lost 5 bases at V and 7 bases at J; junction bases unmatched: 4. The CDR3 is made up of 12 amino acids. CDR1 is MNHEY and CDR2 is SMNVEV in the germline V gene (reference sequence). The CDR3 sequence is CASSTRQGEAFF. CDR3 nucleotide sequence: TGTGCCAGCAGTACCCGACAGGGTGAAGCTTTCTTT.

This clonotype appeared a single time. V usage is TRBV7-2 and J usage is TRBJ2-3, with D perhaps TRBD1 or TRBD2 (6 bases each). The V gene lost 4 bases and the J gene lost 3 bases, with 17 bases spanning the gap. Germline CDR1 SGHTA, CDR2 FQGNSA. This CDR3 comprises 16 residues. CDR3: CASSSEGRGDTDTQYF. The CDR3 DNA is TGTGCCAGCAGCTCGGAGGGCAGGGGAGATACAGATACGCAGTATTTT.